This T cell receptor (beta chain) was recovered during a study of kidney transplant recipient with SARS-CoV-2 infection. This CDR3 comprises 13 residues. In germline, CDR1 is MNHEY, CDR2 SVGAGI. J was trimmed by 2 bases and V by 10 bases; bases with no gene match: 8. Via MiXCR, TCRdb re-called the reads, giving one row per CDR3 protein. The sample records approximately 240,000 distinct CDR3 sequences, under 30% being singletons. The sequenced sample was a blood sample, obtained at baseline and on day 111 from a kidney transplant recipient. The sequence came from a male patient aged 30 to 39 who had COVID-19 and was a kidney transplant recipient. A share of the T cells may be of graft donor origin. The chain links TRBV6-5 to TRBJ2-7, with 7 positions matching TRBD2. CDR3 protein: CATGASGAYEQYF. In DNA form, the CDR3 reads TGTGCCACAGGAGCTAGCGGTGCCTACGAGCAGTACTTC.